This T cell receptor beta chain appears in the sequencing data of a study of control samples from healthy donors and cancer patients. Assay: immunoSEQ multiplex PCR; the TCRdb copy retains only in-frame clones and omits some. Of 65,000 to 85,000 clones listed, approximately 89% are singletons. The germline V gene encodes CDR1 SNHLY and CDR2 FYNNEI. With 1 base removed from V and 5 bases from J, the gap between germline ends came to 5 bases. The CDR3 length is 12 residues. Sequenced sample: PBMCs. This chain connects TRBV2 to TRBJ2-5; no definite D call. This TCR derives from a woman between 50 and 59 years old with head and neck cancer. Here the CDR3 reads CASSEGRETQYF. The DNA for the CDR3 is TGTGCCAGCAGTGAAGGACGGGAGACCCAGTACTTC.